This T cell receptor beta chain was identified during a study of beta chain features in type 1 diabetes. This clone occurred a few times. Expressed TCRB transcripts got sequenced, as all isolated RNA was reverse transcribed. TCRdb's copy holds only in-frame clones and misses some; the assay was immunoSEQ multiplex PCR. The sample records approximately 37,000 clones, roughly 64% being singletons. The length of the CDR3 is 15 residues. The junction had 10 bases not matched to a gene; V was cut back by 3 bases and J by 6 bases. Germline CDR1 and CDR2: SQVTM and ANQGSEA. The chain couples TRBV29-1 to TRBJ2-1, with TRBD2 matching 8 bases. Material: Tregs from blood. The TCR originated in a woman in her twenties or thirties in good health. CDR3 residues: CSVDRLASRFNEQFF. CDR3 DNA sequence: TGCAGCGTTGACCGACTAGCGAGCAGATTCAATGAGCAGTTCTTC.